This T cell receptor (beta chain) was sequenced during a study of T cells after yellow fever vaccination. Study findings and constraints: Sorted memory subsets on day 0 lacked detectable levels of almost all vaccine-responding clonotypes.

TCRdb re-analysed the 5' RACE reads in MiXCR, keeping a single row per CDR3 protein. The data hold over 25,000 distinct CDR3 sequences, with roughly a tenth observed a single time. This clonotype was seen repeatedly, ten times or more. Unmatched junction bases numbered 5, after V lost 5 bases and J lost 2 bases. The CDR3 totals 15 residues. Germline V gene lookup returns CDR1 SGHVS and CDR2 FNYEAQ. The rearrangement joins TRBV7-6 to TRBJ2-3; TRBD2 agrees at 9 bases. The sequence came from a man aged 18 to 29 who received the YFV17D yellow fever vaccine. The specimen was PBMCs, either bulk or a sorted T-cell subset (CD4+, CD8+, memory, or dextramer-sorted; not recorded which), collected more than 14 days after the first yellow fever vaccination. The CDR3 DNA reads TGTGCCAGCAGCCCTCTAGCGGGGTACACAGATACGCAGTATTTT. Translated: CASSPLAGYTDTQYF.